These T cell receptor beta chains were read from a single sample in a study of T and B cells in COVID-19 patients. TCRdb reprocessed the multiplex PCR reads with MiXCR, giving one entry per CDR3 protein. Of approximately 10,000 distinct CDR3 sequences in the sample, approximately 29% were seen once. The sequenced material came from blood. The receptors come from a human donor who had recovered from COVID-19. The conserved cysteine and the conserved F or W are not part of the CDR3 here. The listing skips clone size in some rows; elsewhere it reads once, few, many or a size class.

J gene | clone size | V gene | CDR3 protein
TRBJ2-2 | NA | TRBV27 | ASRTGGALAVRNTGELF
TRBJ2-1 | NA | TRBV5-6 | ASSLVLAGTISYNEQF
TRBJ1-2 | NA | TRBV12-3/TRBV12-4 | ASSLGGAGYGYT
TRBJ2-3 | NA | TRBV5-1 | ASSSASRIATDTQY
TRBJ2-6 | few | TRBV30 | AWSGRDRAYFSGANVLT
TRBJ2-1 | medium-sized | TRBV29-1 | SVELPRVVSSYNEQF
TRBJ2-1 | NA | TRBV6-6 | ASSPRGSGSAESSYNEQF
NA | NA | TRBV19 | ASSLSGAYEQY
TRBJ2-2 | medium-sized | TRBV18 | ASSVAAGTNTGELF
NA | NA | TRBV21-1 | ASRGTRATPTYEQY
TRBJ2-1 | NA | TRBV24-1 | ATSDPGGGQYNEQF
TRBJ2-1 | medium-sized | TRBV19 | ASRSQHDSSYNEQF
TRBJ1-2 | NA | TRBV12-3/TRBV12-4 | ATSRDNYGYT
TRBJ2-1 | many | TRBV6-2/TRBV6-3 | ASSMTNEQF
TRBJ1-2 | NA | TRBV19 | ASSITLGARGYT
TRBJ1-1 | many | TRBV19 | ASSIDQRQSAF
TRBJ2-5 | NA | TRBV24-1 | ATSDLGGDQETQY
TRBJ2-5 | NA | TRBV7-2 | ASSRTSAAQETQY
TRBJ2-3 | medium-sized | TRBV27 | ASSLTPNTDTQY
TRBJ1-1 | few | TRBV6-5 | ASSYVRGSTEAF
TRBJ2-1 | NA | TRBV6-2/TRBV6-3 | ASSWDSPGPNEQF
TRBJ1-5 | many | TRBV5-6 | ASSGGQDQPQH
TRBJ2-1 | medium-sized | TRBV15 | ATSRDPRGEQF
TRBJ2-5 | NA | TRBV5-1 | ATSLGGAGQETQY
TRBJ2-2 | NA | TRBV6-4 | ASSVGGLNTGELF
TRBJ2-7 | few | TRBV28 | ASSPGALAGTYEQY
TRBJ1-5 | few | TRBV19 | ASSRLGLGVSNQPQH
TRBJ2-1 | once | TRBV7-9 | ASSPGPGTSGYNEQF
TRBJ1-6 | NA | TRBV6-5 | ASSYRGITLH
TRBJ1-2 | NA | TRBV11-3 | ASSLEGSYGYT
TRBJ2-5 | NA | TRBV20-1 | SARERYMSQY
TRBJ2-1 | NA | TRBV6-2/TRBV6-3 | ASSLARAEQF
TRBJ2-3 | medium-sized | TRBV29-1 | SLGRGVSGRDTQY
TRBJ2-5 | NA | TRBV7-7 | ASSSHRGRARETQY
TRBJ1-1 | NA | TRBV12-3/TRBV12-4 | ASSFPDTEAF
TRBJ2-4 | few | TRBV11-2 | ASSLNKEKNIQY
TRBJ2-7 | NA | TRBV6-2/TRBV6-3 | ASSYSIASGAYEQY
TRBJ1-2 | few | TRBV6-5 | ASSHSGADYGYT
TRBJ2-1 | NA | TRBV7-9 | ASSLAEAGAFIMDEQF
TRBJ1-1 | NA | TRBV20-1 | SAELRGPNTEAF
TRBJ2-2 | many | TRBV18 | ASSRRTSGSAGELF
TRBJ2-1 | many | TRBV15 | ATSREGLLAGVSLQEQF
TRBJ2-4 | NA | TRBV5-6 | ASSFSWILAKNIQY
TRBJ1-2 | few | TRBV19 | ASRVGVNYGYT
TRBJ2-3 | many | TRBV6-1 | ASSEGQGADTQY
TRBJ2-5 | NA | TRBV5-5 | ASSFRTLSIIGQY
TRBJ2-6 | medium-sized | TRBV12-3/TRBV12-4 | ASSLQGTGANVLT
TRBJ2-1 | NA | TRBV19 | ASSIQGLGPHEQF
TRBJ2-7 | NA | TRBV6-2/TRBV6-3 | ASRSDTSYEQY
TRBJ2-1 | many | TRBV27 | ASSLGSGSSHEQF
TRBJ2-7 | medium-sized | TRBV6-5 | ASSGDTTYEQY
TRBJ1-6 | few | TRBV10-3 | AISQQGDSPLH
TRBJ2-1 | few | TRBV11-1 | ASSQLAGSSYNEQF
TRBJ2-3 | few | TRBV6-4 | ASSLQGRTDTQY
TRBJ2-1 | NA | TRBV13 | ASSLASGRGYNEQF